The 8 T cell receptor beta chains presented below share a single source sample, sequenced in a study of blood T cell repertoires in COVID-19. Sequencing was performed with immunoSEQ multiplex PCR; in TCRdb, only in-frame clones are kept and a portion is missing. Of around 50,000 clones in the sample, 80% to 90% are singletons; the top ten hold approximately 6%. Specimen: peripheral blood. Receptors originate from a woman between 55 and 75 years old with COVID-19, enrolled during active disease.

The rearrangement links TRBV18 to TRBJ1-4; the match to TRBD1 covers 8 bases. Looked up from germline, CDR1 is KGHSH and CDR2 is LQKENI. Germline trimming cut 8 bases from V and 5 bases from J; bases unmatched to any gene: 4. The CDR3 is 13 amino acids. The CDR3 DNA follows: TGTGCCAGCGGAGGACAGGGAAATGAAAAACTGTTTTTT. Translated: CASGGQGNEKLFF.

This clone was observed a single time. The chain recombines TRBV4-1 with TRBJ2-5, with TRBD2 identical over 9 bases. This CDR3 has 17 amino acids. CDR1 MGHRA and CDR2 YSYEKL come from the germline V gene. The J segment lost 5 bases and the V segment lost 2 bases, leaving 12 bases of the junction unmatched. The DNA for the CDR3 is TGCGCCAGCAGCCAACTTTGGCGGGAGGGATTAAGGGAGACCCAGTACTTC. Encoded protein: CASSQLWREGLRETQYF.

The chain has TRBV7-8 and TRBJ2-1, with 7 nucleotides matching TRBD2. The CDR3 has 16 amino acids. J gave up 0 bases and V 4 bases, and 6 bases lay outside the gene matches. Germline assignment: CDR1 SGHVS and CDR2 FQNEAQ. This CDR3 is CASSSREPGSYNEQFF. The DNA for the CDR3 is TGTGCCAGCAGCTCGCGGGAGCCCGGCTCCTACAATGAGCAGTTCTTC.

The CDR3 here is CATSSTRLGRAASEQFF. The CDR3 nucleotides read TGTGCCACCAGCAGCACAAGGTTGGGGAGGGCGGCAAGTGAGCAGTTCTTC. The rearrangement joins TRBV15 to TRBJ2-1; 7 nucleotides match TRBD2. Germline V gene data show CDR1 as LNHNV and CDR2 as YYDKDF (reference sequence). The CDR3 is made up of 17 amino acids. Trimming cost V 3 bases and J 9 bases; bases outside gene matches: 17.

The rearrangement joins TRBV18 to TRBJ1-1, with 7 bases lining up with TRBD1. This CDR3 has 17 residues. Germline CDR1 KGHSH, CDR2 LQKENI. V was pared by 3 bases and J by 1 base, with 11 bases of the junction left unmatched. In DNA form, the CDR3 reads TGTGCCAGCTCACCGGGTAGGGGGCGCCTTGCGAACACTGAAGCTTTCTTT. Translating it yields CASSPGRGRLANTEAFF. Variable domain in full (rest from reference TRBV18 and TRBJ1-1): NAGVMQNPRHLVRRRGQEARLRCSPMKGHSHVYWYRQLPEEGLKFMVYLQKENIIDESGMPKERFSAEFPKEGPSILRIQQVVRGDSAAYFCASSPGRGRLANTEAFFGQGTRLTVV.

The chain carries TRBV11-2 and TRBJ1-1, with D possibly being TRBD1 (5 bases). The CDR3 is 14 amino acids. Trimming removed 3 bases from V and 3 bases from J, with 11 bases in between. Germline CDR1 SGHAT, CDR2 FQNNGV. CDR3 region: CASSFTGRDTEAFF. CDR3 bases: TGTGCCAGCAGCTTTACAGGAAGGGACACTGAAGCTTTCTTT.

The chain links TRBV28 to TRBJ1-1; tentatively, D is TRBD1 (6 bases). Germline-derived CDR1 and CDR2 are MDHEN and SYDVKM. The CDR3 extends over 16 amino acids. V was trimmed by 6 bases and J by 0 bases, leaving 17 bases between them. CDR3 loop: CASSIQTGSVNTEAFF. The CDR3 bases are TGTGCCAGCAGCATACAAACAGGGTCGGTGAACACTGAAGCTTTCTTT. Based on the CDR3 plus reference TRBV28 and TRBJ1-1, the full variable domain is DVKVTQSSRYLVKRTGEKVFLECVQDMDHENMFWYRQDPGLGLRLIYFSYDVKMKEKGDIPEGYSVSREKKERFSLILESASTNQTSMYLCASSIQTGSVNTEAFFGQGTRLTVV.

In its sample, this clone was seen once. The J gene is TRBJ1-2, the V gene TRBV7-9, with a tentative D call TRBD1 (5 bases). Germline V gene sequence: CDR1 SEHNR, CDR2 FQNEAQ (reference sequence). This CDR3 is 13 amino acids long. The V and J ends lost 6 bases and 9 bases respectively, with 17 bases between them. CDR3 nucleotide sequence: TGTGCCAGCAGGTTTGTCGGGGGGAGTAGCTACACCTTC. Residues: CASRFVGGSSYTF.